This entry features one T cell receptor beta chain sequence. Its target is unknown. These data originate in a study of T-cell memory formation after mild COVID-19. TCRdb ran MiXCR on the 5' RACE reads and lists one entry per CDR3 protein. The repertoire holds 220,000 or so distinct CDR3 sequences, with more than 8% as singletons. Study-level results: While clones contracting from day 15 to 85 were balanced between CD4 and CD8, later expanders leaned CD4+.

There are 16 residues in the CDR3. Germline V CDR1 and CDR2: SGHTA, FQGNSA. The V end lost 4 bases, the J end lost 3 bases, and 19 bases lay between the germline ends. The clonotype originates from a young man who had mild COVID-19 (a few samples of this study predate the infection). Cell type and time point are not known. Sequencing was performed on PBMCs or a T cell subset sorted from them (not recorded which). The J gene is TRBJ2-7, the V gene TRBV7-2; D possibly matches TRBD1 or TRBD2 (5 bases each). The CDR3 coding sequence is TGTGCCAGCAGCTCGGGACGGACTCGCCTTCTCTACGAGCAGTACTTC. Translated, it gives CASSSGRTRLLYEQYF.